Following are 30 T cell receptor beta chains from one sample sequenced in a study of T cell repertoires in cytomegalovirus infection. MiXCR, run by TCRdb on the reads, gives a single entry per CDR3 protein. Of hundreds of thousands of distinct CDR3 sequences in the sample, around a third are singletons; the top ten hold around a sixth. Their antigens remain unidentified. Sequenced here: cultured PBMCs, sampled from culture after CMV antigen stimulation. These receptors all stem from a human donor in good health (CMV status not recorded). Some clones in this sample may be carry-over from other donors' samples.

In nucleotides, the CDR3 is TGTGCCAGCAGCGATTGGACAGGGGGAATGAACACTGAAGCTTTCTTT. Translated, it gives CASSDWTGGMNTEAFF. This chain uses TRBV7-9 with TRBJ1-1, with 10 bases that match TRBD1. The CDR3 is 16 amino acids. V shed 5 bases and J 0 bases; nucleotides not matched to a gene: 6. Germline assignment: CDR1 SEHNR and CDR2 FQNEAQ (reference sequence).

This clonotype was seen a few times. One end of the junction does not line up with germline, which may come from a read error. This chain connects TRBV20-1 to TRBJ1-1; D gene uncertain. The CDR3 runs to 13 residues. Per germline, CDR1 DFQATT and CDR2 SNEGSKA (reference sequence). In DNA, the CDR3 is TGCAGTGCGAGAGTTTTATGGGACACTGAAGCTTTCTTT. Amino acids: CSARVLWDTEAFF.

J is TRBJ2-5 and V is TRBV19; D remains unclear. V gave up 5 bases and J gave up 1 base, with 11 bases separating them. This CDR3 has 14 residues. Germline CDR1 LNHDA, CDR2 SQIVND (reference sequence). CDR3 amino acids: CASSSGSSQETQYF. The CDR3 region has the DNA TGTGCCAGTAGTTCCGGATCATCCCAAGAGACCCAGTACTTC. Complete variable domain (other parts from reference TRBV19 and TRBJ2-5): DGGITQSPKYLFRKEGQNVTLSCEQNLNHDAMYWYRQDPGQGLRLIYYSQIVNDFQKGDIAEGYSVSREKKESFPLTVTSAQKNPTAFYLCASSSGSSQETQYFGPGTRLLVL.

The chain is built from TRBV6-5 and TRBJ1-4, with TRBD1 as a possible D gene (6 bases). Per the germline V gene, CDR1 is MNHEY and CDR2 is SVGAGI. Trimming removed 8 bases at V and 5 bases at J, with 18 bases between. The CDR3 is 15 residues long. This chain's CDR3 is CASREDTGKNEKLFF. The CDR3 coding sequence is TGTGCCAGCCGGGAAGATACAGGGAAGAATGAAAAACTGTTTTTT.

CDR3 DNA: TGTGCCAGCAGTGGACGGGACAGGGTCTACGAGCAGTACTTC. Translated, it gives CASSGRDRVYEQYF. The rearrangement links TRBV6-1 to TRBJ2-7; 9 nucleotides line up with TRBD1. This CDR3 comprises 14 residues. Losses at the gene ends were 4 bases for V and 3 bases for J; bases not matched to a gene: 4. Germline values: CDR1 MNHNS, CDR2 SASEGT.

The J gene is TRBJ2-5, the V gene TRBV7-8; 10 nucleotides line up with TRBD2. Germline CDR1 SGHVS, CDR2 FQNEAQ. The CDR3 is 15 amino acids. Trimming cost V 2 bases and J 5 bases; bases outside gene matches: 5. The CDR3 spells CASSLQAGGSETQYF. In DNA form, the CDR3 reads TGTGCCAGCAGCTTACAAGCGGGAGGGTCGGAGACCCAGTACTTC.

This clonotype was counted a single time. V is TRBV5-1 and J is TRBJ2-1; 9 nucleotides match TRBD2. Germline trimming cut 1 base from V and 3 bases from J; bases unmatched to any gene: 5. The CDR3 has 16 amino acids. Per the germline V gene, CDR1 is SGHRS and CDR2 is YFSETQ. The CDR3 DNA sequence: TGCGCCAGCAGCTTGCCCCCGCGGGGGGGCTACAATGAGCAGTTCTTC. Translating gives CASSLPPRGGYNEQFF.

This chain uses TRBV7-9 with TRBJ2-7; tentatively, D is TRBD2 (7 bases). Trimming cost V 3 bases and J 4 bases, with 13 bases left between them. CDR3 length: 14 amino acids. The germline V gene encodes CDR1 SEHNR and CDR2 FQNEAQ (reference sequence). The CDR3 reads CASSFDGGPYEQYF. The DNA for the CDR3 is TGTGCCAGCAGCTTTGACGGGGGGCCTTACGAGCAGTACTTC.

With regard to this clonotype: Given a much more abundant clone one base away, this may be a read error. The chain is built from TRBV5-4 and TRBJ2-3; 11 bases match TRBD2. There are 16 residues in the CDR3. The V segment lost 4 bases and the J segment 0 bases; nucleotides outside the gene matches: 4. Per the germline V gene, CDR1 is SGHNT and CDR2 is YYREEE (reference sequence). CDR3 nucleotides: TGTGCCAGCAGCATCCCTAGCGGGGGGAGCACAGATACGCAGTATTTT. It specifies CASSIPSGGSTDTQYF.

As DNA, the CDR3 is TGTGCCAGCTCACCGGTGACGGAAAATGAAAAACTGTTTTTT. It translates to CASSPVTENEKLFF. The chain couples TRBV18 to TRBJ1-4; D gene uncertain. Germline lookup yields CDR1 KGHSH and CDR2 LQKENI. This CDR3 contains 14 residues. V was cut by 3 bases and J by 5 bases, with 10 bases left in between.

This clonotype was detected only a few times. The chain uses TRBV7-2 and TRBJ2-3, with 11 bases fitting TRBD2. The CDR3 has 15 amino acids. The V gene's germline CDR1 is SGHTA and CDR2 FQGNSA. Trimming removed 6 bases from V and 9 bases from J; junction bases left unmatched: 11. The CDR3 nucleotides are TGTGCCAGCAGGCCCCCTCCTAGCGGGGGGCCAACGCAGTATTTT. It specifies CASRPPPSGGPTQYF.

Details on this clonotype: A read error may account for a junction end that differs from germline. The gene calls are TRBV3-1 and TRBJ1-2; D gene unclear. This CDR3 comprises 14 residues. Germline loops: CDR1 LGHDT, CDR2 YNNKEL (reference sequence). The CDR3 region is CASSQDPARGTLLF. DNA for the CDR3: TGTGCCAGCAGCCAAGATCCGGCGCGGGGAACTCTTCTCTTC.

In its sample, this clonotype was seen a few times. V and J are TRBV20-1 and TRBJ2-1; 7 bases map to TRBD2. CDR1 and CDR2 from the germline V gene are DFQATT and SNEGSKA (reference sequence). V shed 6 bases and J 4 bases; nucleotides not matched to a gene: 15. This CDR3 comprises 16 residues. The CDR3 protein is CSAQTPWGGEYNEQFF. DNA of the CDR3: TGCAGTGCCCAGACGCCCTGGGGGGGGGAATACAATGAGCAGTTCTTC.

The rearrangement joins TRBV28 to TRBJ1-1; TRBD1 agrees at 10 bases. The CDR3 is 14 residues long. Per germline, CDR1 MDHEN and CDR2 SYDVKM. The V segment lost 6 bases and the J segment 10 bases; nucleotides outside the gene matches: 11. This CDR3 reads CASSPGTGVVGAFF. CDR3 bases: TGTGCCAGCAGCCCGGGGACAGGGGTTGTCGGAGCTTTCTTT.

This clonotype was counted between two and nine times. This chain joins TRBV7-2 and TRBJ2-7; D possibly corresponds to TRBD2 (6 bases). Germline CDR1 SGHTA, CDR2 FQGNSA. V was clipped by 5 bases and J by 4 bases, with 12 bases between them. This CDR3 contains 13 residues. CDR3 DNA sequence: TGTGCCAGCAGCCCGCCAGGAGGGTACGAGCAGTACTTC. Translated, it gives CASSPPGGYEQYF.

This clonotype came up a few times. V usage is TRBV20-1 and J usage is TRBJ2-1; 14 bases match TRBD2. Germline CDR1 is DFQATT and CDR2 is SNEGSKA (reference sequence). J lost 1 base, V lost 5 bases, and 16 bases had no gene match. The CDR3 sequence is 20 residues long. In DNA, the CDR3 is TGCAGTGCTCTCACCTCGCCCTCCGGGACTAGCGGGAGTTCCTACAATGAGCAGTTCTTC. This gives the protein CSALTSPSGTSGSSYNEQFF.

The genes are TRBV4-1 and TRBJ2-1, with 9 bases aligning to TRBD2. V was clipped by 4 bases and J by 2 bases; unmatched bases: 18. CDR3 length: 20 amino acids. Germline CDR1 MGHRA, CDR2 YSYEKL. This CDR3 is CASSLPLLWREGSAYNEQFF. Written as DNA, the CDR3 is TGCGCCAGCAGCCTACCCCTACTCTGGCGGGAGGGCAGTGCCTACAATGAGCAGTTCTTC.

This clonotype has only one observation. This sequence joins TRBV19 and TRBJ1-3; 8 bases fit TRBD1. The germline gives CDR1 LNHDA, CDR2 SQIVND (reference sequence). V lost 10 bases to trimming and J lost 1 base; unmatched junction nucleotides: 21. CDR3 length: 19 residues. The CDR3 DNA sequence: TGTGCCACCTCAAGAAAACGACAGGGGAGTGCTTGGTCTGGAAACACCATATATTTT. Protein sequence: CATSRKRQGSAWSGNTIYF. The full variable domain, completed using reference TRBV19 and TRBJ1-3, is DGGITQSPKYLFRKEGQNVTLSCEQNLNHDAMYWYRQDPGQGLRLIYYSQIVNDFQKGDIAEGYSVSREKKESFPLTVTSAQKNPTAFYLCATSRKRQGSAWSGNTIYFGEGSWLTVV.

The chain joins TRBV7-9 to TRBJ1-5; D gene uncertain. This CDR3 region has 13 residues. V lost 6 bases to trimming and J lost 6 bases, with 12 bases between them. Germline-derived CDR1 and CDR2 are SEHNR and FQNEAQ (reference sequence). CDR3 region: CASSPSDGQPQHF. The CDR3 DNA sequence: TGTGCCAGCAGTCCTTCTGACGGTCAGCCCCAGCATTTT.

V gene TRBV5-4 combines with J gene TRBJ2-1; D possibly corresponds to TRBD1 (6 bases). Germline assignment: CDR1 SGHNT and CDR2 YYREEE (reference sequence). V was pared by 3 bases and J by 7 bases, with 14 bases between. This CDR3 is built from 14 residues. As DNA, the CDR3 is TGTGCCAGCAGCTCCGGGGACAAAACGAATGAGCAGTTCTTC. This codes for CASSSGDKTNEQFF.

This clonotype was seen repeatedly, ten times or more. The rearrangement joins TRBV12-5 to TRBJ2-3; perhaps TRBD2 as D (5 bases). This CDR3 contains 11 residues. Germline CDR1 reads LGHNT; CDR2 reads FRNRAP. The V gene lost 6 bases and the J gene lost 6 bases, with 7 bases spanning the gap. The CDR3 coding sequence is TGTGCTAGTGGCCGCGGGGATACGCAGTATTTT. Protein sequence: CASGRGDTQYF. Full variable domain (rest looked up from reference TRBV12-5 and TRBJ2-3): DARVTQTPRHKVTEMGQEVTMRCQPILGHNTVFWYRQTMMQGLELLAYFRNRAPLDDSGMPKDRFSAEMPDATLATLKIQPSEPRDSAVYFCASGRGDTQYFGPGTRLTVL.

The CDR3 DNA reads TGTGCCAGCAGTTCAGGACAGAATAGCAATCAGCCCCAGCATTTT. Its protein is CASSSGQNSNQPQHF. The rearrangement joins TRBV27 to TRBJ1-5; weak D call: TRBD1 (6 bases). Deletions cut 4 bases from V and 0 bases from J, with 10 bases between. This CDR3 region has 15 residues. The germline V gene encodes CDR1 MNHEY and CDR2 SMNVEV (reference sequence).

This clonotype was seen more than once but under ten times. CDR3 nucleotide sequence: TGTGCCAGCAGTGAAGGACTAGCGGGAGTTCGAGAGCAGTTCTTC. It encodes CASSEGLAGVREQFF. The rearrangement joins TRBV25-1 to TRBJ2-1, with 13 nucleotides matching TRBD2. The CDR3 has 15 amino acids. J lost 10 bases, V lost 2 bases, and 5 bases had no gene match. Germline CDR1 and CDR2: MGHDK and SYGVNS.

This clonotype was observed once. The rearrangement uses TRBV4-2 and TRBJ1-1, with D hard to call. Germline V gene sequence: CDR1 LGHNA, CDR2 YNFKEQ. There are 14 residues in the CDR3. Trimming removed 0 bases at V and 7 bases at J, with 12 bases between. The CDR3 loop reads CASSQERVASEAFF. The CDR3 DNA sequence: TGTGCCAGCAGCCAAGAGCGGGTGGCCAGTGAAGCTTTCTTT.

This rearrangement joins TRBV20-1 to TRBJ2-1; 8 bases fit TRBD2. The V gene's germline CDR1 is DFQATT and CDR2 SNEGSKA (reference sequence). The CDR3 sequence is 13 residues long. Trimming took 4 bases from V and 8 from J; bases not matched to a gene: 7. The CDR3 protein is CSAISGIPDEQFF. The CDR3 coding sequence is TGCAGTGCTATTAGCGGGATCCCGGATGAGCAGTTCTTC.

This clonotype was recorded at least ten times. The chain recombines TRBV7-8 with TRBJ2-1; 7 bases fit TRBD2. From germline, CDR1 is SGHVS and CDR2 FQNEAQ. This CDR3 contains 15 residues. Unmatched junction bases numbered 11, after V lost 4 bases and J lost 8 bases. The CDR3 region has the DNA TGTGCCAGCAGCTCTTGGACTAGACGTAGCGATGAGCAGTTCTTC. Translated, it gives CASSSWTRRSDEQFF.

This clonotype was recorded a few times. This chain connects TRBV20-1 to TRBJ1-1, with a possible D match to TRBD1 (6 bases). V lost 6 bases and J 5 bases, leaving 22 bases between the germline ends. Germline loops: CDR1 DFQATT, CDR2 SNEGSKA (reference sequence). This CDR3 comprises 15 residues. CDR3 protein: CSATMGDRLGTEAFF. CDR3 in DNA: TGCAGTGCAACGATGGGCGACAGGCTGGGGACTGAAGCTTTCTTT.

The genes are TRBV20-1 and TRBJ1-1; possibly TRBD1 for D (6 bases). Trimming stripped 3 bases from V and 6 bases from J, with 14 bases between. The CDR3 runs to 13 residues. Germline V CDR1 and CDR2: DFQATT, SNEGSKA (reference sequence). CDR3 sequence reads: CSASPRGGAEAFF. The DNA of the CDR3 is TGCAGTGCTAGTCCCAGGGGAGGCGCTGAAGCTTTCTTT.

The genes are TRBV28 and TRBJ2-7; TRBD1 aligns across 10 bases. CDR1 and CDR2 (germline): MDHEN, SYDVKM. The CDR3 has 17 amino acids. Trimming removed 4 bases from V and 1 base from J; junction bases left unmatched: 10. CDR3 in DNA: TGTGCCAGCAGTTCGGCCTACCGGGACAGGGGATCCTACGAGCAGTACTTC. Encoded protein: CASSSAYRDRGSYEQYF.

This sequence joins TRBV5-1 and TRBJ1-6; unclear D gene. CDR3 length: 16 amino acids. CDR1 and CDR2 from the germline V gene are SGHRS and YFSETQ. The germline V and J ends were trimmed by 0 bases and 6 bases, with 13 bases remaining between them. The CDR3 loop reads CASSLAGGRSNSPLHF. The CDR3, as DNA: TGCGCCAGCAGCTTGGCCGGCGGCAGAAGTAATTCACCCCTCCACTTT.